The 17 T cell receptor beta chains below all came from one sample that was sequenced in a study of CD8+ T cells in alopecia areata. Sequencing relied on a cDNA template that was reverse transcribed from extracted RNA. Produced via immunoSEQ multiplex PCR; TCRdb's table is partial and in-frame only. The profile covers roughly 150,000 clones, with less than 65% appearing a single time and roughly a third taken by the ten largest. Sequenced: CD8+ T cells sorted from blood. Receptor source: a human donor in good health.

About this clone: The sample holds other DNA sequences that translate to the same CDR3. The CDR3 bases are TGTGCCAGCAGCTTAGCCAGGGATACGCAGTATTTT. It is translated as CASSLARDTQYF. The chain links TRBV7-9 to TRBJ2-3; D is ambiguous. The germline gives CDR1 SEHNR, CDR2 FQNEAQ (reference sequence). V was shortened by 0 bases and J by 6 bases, with 4 bases between the two germline ends. The CDR3 is 12 amino acids.

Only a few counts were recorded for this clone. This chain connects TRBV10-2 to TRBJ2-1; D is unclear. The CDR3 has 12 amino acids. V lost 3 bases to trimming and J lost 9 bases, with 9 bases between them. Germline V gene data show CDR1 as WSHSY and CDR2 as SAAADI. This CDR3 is CASSDSWGEQFF. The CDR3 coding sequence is TGCGCCAGCAGTGACTCGTGGGGTGAGCAGTTCTTC.

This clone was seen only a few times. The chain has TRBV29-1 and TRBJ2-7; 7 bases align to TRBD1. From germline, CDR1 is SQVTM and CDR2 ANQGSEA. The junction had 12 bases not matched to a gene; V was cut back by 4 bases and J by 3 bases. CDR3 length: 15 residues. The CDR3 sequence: CSVALRDRNIYEQYF. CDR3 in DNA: TGCAGCGTTGCCCTCCGGGACAGAAACATCTACGAGCAGTACTTC.

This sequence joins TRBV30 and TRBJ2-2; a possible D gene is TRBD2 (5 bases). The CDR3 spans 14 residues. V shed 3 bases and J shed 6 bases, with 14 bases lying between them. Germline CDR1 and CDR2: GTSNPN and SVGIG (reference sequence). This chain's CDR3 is CAWSPSLNAGELFF. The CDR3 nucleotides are TGTGCCTGGAGCCCTAGCTTAAACGCCGGGGAGCTGTTTTTT.

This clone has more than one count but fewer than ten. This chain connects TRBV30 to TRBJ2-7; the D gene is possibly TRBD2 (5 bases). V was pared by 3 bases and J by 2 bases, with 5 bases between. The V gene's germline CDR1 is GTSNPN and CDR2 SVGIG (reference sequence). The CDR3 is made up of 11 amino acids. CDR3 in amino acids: CAWRGAYEQYF. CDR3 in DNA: TGTGCCTGGAGGGGAGCCTACGAGCAGTACTTC.

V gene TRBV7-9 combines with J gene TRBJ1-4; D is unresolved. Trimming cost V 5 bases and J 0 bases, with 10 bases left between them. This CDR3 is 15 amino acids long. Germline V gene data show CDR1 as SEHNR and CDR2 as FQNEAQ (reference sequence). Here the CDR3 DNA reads TGTGCCAGCAGCCCGATCGGTGCAACTAATGAAAAACTGTTTTTT. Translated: CASSPIGATNEKLFF.

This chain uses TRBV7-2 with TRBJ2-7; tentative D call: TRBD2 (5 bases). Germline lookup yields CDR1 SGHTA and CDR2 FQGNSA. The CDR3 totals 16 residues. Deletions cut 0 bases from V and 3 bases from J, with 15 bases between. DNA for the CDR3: TGTGCCAGCAGCTTAGCGTGGAGGCGCCTGGGCTACGAGCAGTACTTC. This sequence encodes CASSLAWRRLGYEQYF.

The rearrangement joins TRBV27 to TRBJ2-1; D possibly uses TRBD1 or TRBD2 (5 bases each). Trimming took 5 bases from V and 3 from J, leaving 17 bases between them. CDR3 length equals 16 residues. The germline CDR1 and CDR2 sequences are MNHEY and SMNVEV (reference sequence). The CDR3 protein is CASSQIPGRLYNEQFF. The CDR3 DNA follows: TGTGCCAGCAGTCAAATCCCGGGACGGCTCTACAATGAGCAGTTCTTC.

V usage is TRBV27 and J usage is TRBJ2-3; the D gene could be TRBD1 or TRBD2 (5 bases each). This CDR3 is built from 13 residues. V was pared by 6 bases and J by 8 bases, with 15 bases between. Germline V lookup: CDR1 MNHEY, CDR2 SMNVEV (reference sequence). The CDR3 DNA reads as TGTGCCAGCAGCCCAACGAGGGGCCCTACGCAGTATTTT. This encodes CASSPTRGPTQYF.

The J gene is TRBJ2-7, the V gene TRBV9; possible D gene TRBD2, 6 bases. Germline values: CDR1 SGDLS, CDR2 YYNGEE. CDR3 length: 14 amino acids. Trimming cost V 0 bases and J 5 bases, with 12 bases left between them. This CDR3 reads CASSVDGRRNEQYF. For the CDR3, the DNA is TGTGCCAGCAGCGTAGATGGGAGGAGGAACGAGCAGTACTTC.

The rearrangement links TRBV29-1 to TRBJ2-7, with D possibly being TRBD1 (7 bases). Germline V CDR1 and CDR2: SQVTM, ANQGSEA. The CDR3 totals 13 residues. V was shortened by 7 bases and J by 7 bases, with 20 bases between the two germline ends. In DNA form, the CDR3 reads TGCAGCGCTCTGACAGGGACTGGAGGTGAGCAGTACTTC. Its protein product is CSALTGTGGEQYF.

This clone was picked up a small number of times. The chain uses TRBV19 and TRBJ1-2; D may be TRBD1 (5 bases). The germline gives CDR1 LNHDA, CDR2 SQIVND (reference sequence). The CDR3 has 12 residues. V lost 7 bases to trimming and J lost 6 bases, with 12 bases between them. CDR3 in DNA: TGTGCCAGTACCTCGGGGCCTCATGGCTACACCTTC. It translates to CASTSGPHGYTF.

The CDR3 reads CATSIGGYGYTF. DNA for the CDR3: TGTGCCACCAGCATAGGGGGTTATGGCTACACCTTC. J is TRBJ1-2 and V is TRBV15; D may be TRBD1 (6 bases). CDR1 LNHNV and CDR2 YYDKDF come from the germline V gene (reference sequence). V lost 4 bases and J 5 bases, leaving 8 bases between the germline ends. The CDR3 extends over 12 amino acids.

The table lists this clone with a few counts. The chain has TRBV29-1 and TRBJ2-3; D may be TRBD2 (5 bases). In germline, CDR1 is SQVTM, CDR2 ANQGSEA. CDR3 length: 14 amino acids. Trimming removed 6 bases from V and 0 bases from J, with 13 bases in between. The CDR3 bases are TGCAGCGTAGAGGACTCCGATAGCACAGATACGCAGTATTTT. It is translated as CSVEDSDSTDTQYF.

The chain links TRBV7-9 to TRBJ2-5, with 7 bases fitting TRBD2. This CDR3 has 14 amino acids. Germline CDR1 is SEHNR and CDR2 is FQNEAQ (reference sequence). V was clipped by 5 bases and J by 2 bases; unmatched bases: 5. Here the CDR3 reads CASSPPGGQETQYF. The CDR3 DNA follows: TGTGCCAGCAGCCCACCCGGGGGGCAAGAGACCCAGTACTTC.

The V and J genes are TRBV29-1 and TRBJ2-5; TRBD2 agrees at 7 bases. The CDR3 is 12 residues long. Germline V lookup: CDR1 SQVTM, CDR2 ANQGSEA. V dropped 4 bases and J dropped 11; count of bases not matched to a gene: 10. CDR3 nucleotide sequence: TGCAGCGTTGGTGGAGGGCGGGAGCAGCAGTACTTC. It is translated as CSVGGGREQQYF.

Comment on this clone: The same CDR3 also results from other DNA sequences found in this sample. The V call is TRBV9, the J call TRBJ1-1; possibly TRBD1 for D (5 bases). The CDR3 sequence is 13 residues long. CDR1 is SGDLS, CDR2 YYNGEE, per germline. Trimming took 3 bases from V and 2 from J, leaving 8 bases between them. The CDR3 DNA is TGTGCCAGCAGCGCAGGGCTAAACACTGAAGCTTTCTTT. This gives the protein CASSAGLNTEAFF.